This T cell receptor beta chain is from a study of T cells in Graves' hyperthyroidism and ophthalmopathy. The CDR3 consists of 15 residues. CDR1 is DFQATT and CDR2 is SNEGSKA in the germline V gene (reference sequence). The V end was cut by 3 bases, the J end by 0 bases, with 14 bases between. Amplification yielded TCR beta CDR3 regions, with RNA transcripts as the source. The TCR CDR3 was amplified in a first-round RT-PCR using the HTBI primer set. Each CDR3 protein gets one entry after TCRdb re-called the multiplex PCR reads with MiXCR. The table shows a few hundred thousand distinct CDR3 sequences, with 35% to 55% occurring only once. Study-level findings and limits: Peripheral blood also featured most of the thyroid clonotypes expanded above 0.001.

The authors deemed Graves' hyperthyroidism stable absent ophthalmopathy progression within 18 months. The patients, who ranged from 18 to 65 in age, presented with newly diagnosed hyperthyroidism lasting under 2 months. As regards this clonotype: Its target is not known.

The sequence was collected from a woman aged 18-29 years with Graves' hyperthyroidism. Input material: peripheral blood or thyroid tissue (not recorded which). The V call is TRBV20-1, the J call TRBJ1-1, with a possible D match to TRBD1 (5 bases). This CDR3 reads CSASYPGLVNTEAFF. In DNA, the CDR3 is TGCAGTGCTAGTTATCCGGGACTCGTGAACACTGAAGCTTTCTTT.